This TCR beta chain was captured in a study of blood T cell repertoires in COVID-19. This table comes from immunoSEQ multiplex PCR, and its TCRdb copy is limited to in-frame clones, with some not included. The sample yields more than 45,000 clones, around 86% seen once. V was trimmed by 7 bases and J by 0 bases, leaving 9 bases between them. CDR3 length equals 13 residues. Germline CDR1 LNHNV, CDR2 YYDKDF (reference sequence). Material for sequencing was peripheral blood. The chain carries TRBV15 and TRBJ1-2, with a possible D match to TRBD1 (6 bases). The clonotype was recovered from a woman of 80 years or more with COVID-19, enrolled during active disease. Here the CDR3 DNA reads TGTGCCACCACCACAGGGTCTAACTATGGCTACACCTTC. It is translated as CATTTGSNYGYTF.